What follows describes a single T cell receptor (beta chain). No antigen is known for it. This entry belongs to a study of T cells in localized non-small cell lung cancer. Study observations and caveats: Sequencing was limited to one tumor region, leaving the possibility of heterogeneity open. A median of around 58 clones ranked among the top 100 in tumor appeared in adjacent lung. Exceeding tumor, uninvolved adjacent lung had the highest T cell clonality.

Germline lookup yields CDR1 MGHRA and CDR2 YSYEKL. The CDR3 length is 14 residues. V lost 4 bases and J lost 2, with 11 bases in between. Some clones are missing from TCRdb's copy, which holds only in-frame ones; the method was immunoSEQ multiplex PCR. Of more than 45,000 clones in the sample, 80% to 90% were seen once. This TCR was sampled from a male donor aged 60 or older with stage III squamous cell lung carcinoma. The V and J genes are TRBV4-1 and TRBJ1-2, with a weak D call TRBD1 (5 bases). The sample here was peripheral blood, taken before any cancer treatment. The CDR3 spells CASSLTDTNYGYTF. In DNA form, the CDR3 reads TGCGCCAGCAGCCTTACGGACACAAACTATGGCTACACCTTC.